Each of the 21 T cell receptor beta chains below was sequenced from the same sample in a study of PD-1 blockade in classical Hodgkin lymphoma. The method was immunoSEQ multiplex PCR; TCRdb's version includes in-frame clones alone and lacks a portion of them. Seen here are fewer than 90,000 clones, under 90% observed once, and the top ten hold roughly 21%. Relapse was seen in all patients after autologous stem cell transplantation, and brentuximab vedotin exposure was variable. This specimen was peripheral blood mononuclear cells (PBMCs), taken at baseline. Every receptor here comes from a human donor with classical Hodgkin lymphoma.

The chain uses TRBV27 and TRBJ2-1, with 7 nucleotides matching TRBD2. This CDR3 spans 11 amino acids. The junction had 3 bases not matched to a gene; V was cut back by 5 bases and J by 11 bases. Germline CDR1 MNHEY, CDR2 SMNVEV (reference sequence). The DNA of the CDR3 is TGTGCCAGCAGTCTCGGGAGGAAGCAGTTCTTC. Residues: CASSLGRKQFF.

The chain recombines TRBV19 with TRBJ1-1, with TRBD1 as a possible D gene (5 bases). In germline, CDR1 is LNHDA, CDR2 SQIVND (reference sequence). Trimming left V 3 bases short and J 4 bases short, with 21 bases between. This CDR3 is built from 17 residues. The CDR3 nucleotides are TGTGCCAGTAGTATCAAGCCAGGGTCCCCTGGGGGCACTGAAGCTTTCTTT. This codes for CASSIKPGSPGGTEAFF.

Points on this clone: Distinct nucleotide sequences in the sample also encode this CDR3. V and J are TRBV6-5 and TRBJ1-1, with D perhaps TRBD1 (6 bases). The CDR3 contains 13 residues. Germline V gene data show CDR1 as MNHEY and CDR2 as SVGAGI. Trimming pared 7 bases from V and 1 base from J, leaving 10 bases between. Here the CDR3 DNA reads TGTGCCAGCAAAAAGACAGGGAACACTGAAGCTTTCTTT. It specifies CASKKTGNTEAFF.

The rearrangement joins TRBV27 to TRBJ1-2, with no clear D. V was pared by 3 bases and J by 5 bases, with 16 bases between. CDR1 and CDR2 from the germline V gene are MNHEY and SMNVEV (reference sequence). The CDR3 contains 15 residues. The CDR3, as DNA: TGTGCCAGCAGTTTCTACGGTGGACGGGAGTATGGCTACACCTTC. Protein product: CASSFYGGREYGYTF.

The V and J genes are TRBV2 and TRBJ2-7, with unresolved D. The CDR3 is made up of 12 amino acids. Germline CDR1 SNHLY, CDR2 FYNNEI. V was pared by 2 bases and J by 3 bases, with 5 bases between. CDR3: CASSEPSYEQYF. The CDR3 bases are TGTGCCAGCAGTGAACCTAGCTACGAGCAGTACTTC.

This chain links TRBV20-1 with TRBJ2-7, with D unresolved. Trimming removed 5 bases from V and 3 bases from J, with 8 bases in between. In germline, CDR1 is DFQATT, CDR2 SNEGSKA (reference sequence). The CDR3 has 11 residues. The chain's CDR3 is CSASQVYEQYF. The CDR3 bases are TGCAGTGCTTCTCAGGTCTACGAGCAGTACTTC.

The rearrangement joins TRBV27 to TRBJ2-5; 7 bases agree with TRBD1. The germline CDR1 and CDR2 sequences are MNHEY and SMNVEV (reference sequence). The CDR3 covers 15 residues. J lost 5 bases, V lost 5 bases, and 11 bases had no gene match. For the CDR3, the DNA is TGTGCCAGCAGTCTCCGACAGGACAGGCTGGAGACCCAGTACTTC. Translation: CASSLRQDRLETQYF.

The chain joins TRBV15 to TRBJ2-6; D gene ambiguous. Trimming took 0 bases from V and 0 from J, leaving 6 bases between them. CDR3 length equals 16 residues. Germline V gene data show CDR1 as LNHNV and CDR2 as YYDKDF (reference sequence). The CDR3 DNA reads as TGTGCCACCAGCAGAGATAAGGGCTCTGGGGCCAACGTCCTGACTTTC. Translation gives CATSRDKGSGANVLTF.

This sequence joins TRBV30 and TRBJ1-2, with TRBD1 matching over 12 bases. Trimming took 2 bases from V and 8 from J; bases not matched to a gene: 6. The CDR3 sequence is 14 residues long. CDR1 is GTSNPN and CDR2 is SVGIG in the germline V gene (reference sequence). The CDR3 protein is CAWSTGQGAGGYTF. The CDR3 DNA sequence: TGTGCCTGGAGTACGGGACAGGGGGCTGGCGGCTACACCTTC.

J is TRBJ2-7 and V is TRBV6-5; D gene unclear. This CDR3 has 15 residues. Germline CDR1 and CDR2: MNHEY and SVGAGI. The ends were cut back, 5 bases at V and 2 bases at J, with 16 bases in the middle. The CDR3 here is CASSLAAPPTYEQYF. The CDR3 bases are TGTGCCAGCAGTCTCGCGGCCCCCCCGACCTACGAGCAGTACTTC.

The chain has TRBV6-1 and TRBJ1-2, with D possibly TRBD1 on 5 matching bases. CDR3 length: 16 amino acids. The germline V gene encodes CDR1 MNHNS and CDR2 SASEGT. V was trimmed by 2 bases and J by 4 bases, leaving 17 bases between them. The CDR3 nucleotides are TGTGCCAGCAGTGAATCGTTGTGGGACGGATTCTATGGCTACACCTTC. It codes for CASSESLWDGFYGYTF.

Worth noting for this clone: At one end, the junction sequence differs from germline, possibly due to a read error. The chain employs TRBV6-4 and TRBJ2-2; possibly TRBD2 for D (6 bases). This CDR3 contains 17 residues. Germline V gives CDR1 MRHNA, CDR2 SNTAGT. The CDR3 DNA sequence: TGTGCCAGCACTGACACCGCGGGGCTTACGAACACCGGGGAGCTGTTTTTT. Amino acid sequence: CASTDTAGLTNTGELFF.

This chain uses TRBV6-5 with TRBJ1-5, with 8 positions matching TRBD1. V lost 8 bases and J lost 0; bases outside the gene matches: 6. The germline gives CDR1 MNHEY, CDR2 SVGAGI. This CDR3 region has 15 residues. The CDR3 nucleotides are TGTGCCAGCCGGACAGGGCAATATAGCAATCAGCCCCAGCATTTT. Its translation: CASRTGQYSNQPQHF.

V gene TRBV5-1 combines with J gene TRBJ2-5, with 7 nucleotides matching TRBD2. The CDR3 is 14 amino acids. The V gene end was trimmed by 0 bases and the J gene end by 5 bases; junction bases not matched to a gene: 4. Germline CDR1 reads SGHRS; CDR2 reads YFSETQ. The CDR3 DNA reads as TGCGCCAGCAGCTTGGTGGCGGGAGCGGAGACCCAGTACTTC. Residues: CASSLVAGAETQYF.

The sample holds one count of this clone. The rearrangement joins TRBV28 to TRBJ1-1; 9 bases are a match to TRBD1. The V segment lost 8 bases and the J segment 7 bases; nucleotides outside the gene matches: 5. CDR1 is MDHEN, CDR2 SYDVKM, per germline. This CDR3 spans 12 amino acids. CDR3 nucleotides: TGTGCCAGCGGACAGGGGAAACTTGAAGCTTTCTTT. Protein product: CASGQGKLEAFF.

V is TRBV5-4 and J is TRBJ1-1, with unresolved D. This CDR3 has 11 residues. The V end was cut by 3 bases, the J end by 10 bases, with 10 bases between. CDR1 and CDR2 (germline): SGHNT, YYREEE (reference sequence). The CDR3 sequence: CASSSGRVAFF. CDR3 nucleotides: TGTGCCAGCAGCTCGGGCCGGGTAGCTTTCTTT.

The chain is built from TRBV7-9 and TRBJ1-4, with 8 bases lining up with TRBD1. The CDR3 has 16 residues. Germline CDR1 and CDR2: SEHNR and FQNEAQ (reference sequence). The trim removed 0 bases at V and 7 bases at J, leaving 7 bases unmatched. In DNA, the CDR3 is TGTGCCAGCAGCTTAGCCTCAGGGGGCGGGGGTGAAAAACTGTTTTTT. Its protein product is CASSLASGGGGEKLFF.

The gene calls are TRBV28 and TRBJ1-2; no clear D. Germline V gene lookup returns CDR1 MDHEN and CDR2 SYDVKM. V was pared by 8 bases and J by 2 bases, with 3 bases between. The length of the CDR3 is 10 residues. The DNA of the CDR3 is TGTGCCAGCCAGAACTATGGCTACACCTTC. Residues: CASQNYGYTF.

Here the CDR3 reads CAISVGREAFF. As DNA, the CDR3 is TGTGCCATCAGTGTGGGGCGTGAAGCTTTCTTT. J is TRBJ1-1 and V is TRBV10-3; possibly TRBD1 for D (5 bases). V lost 4 bases to trimming and J lost 7 bases, with 7 bases between them. CDR3 length equals 11 residues. Germline values: CDR1 ENHRY, CDR2 SYGVKD.

The chain employs TRBV19 and TRBJ1-2; D gene unclear. Germline assignment: CDR1 LNHDA and CDR2 SQIVND (reference sequence). The CDR3 runs to 12 residues. V was cut by 5 bases and J by 8 bases, with 12 bases left in between. The CDR3 DNA follows: TGTGCCAGTAGTGGCCAGACTTGGGGCTACACCTTC. The encoded protein is CASSGQTWGYTF.

The chain is built from TRBV5-8 and TRBJ1-1, with TRBD1 identical over 7 bases. From germline, CDR1 is SGHTS and CDR2 YDEGEE. After removal of 3 bases from V and 7 bases from J, the junction contained 12 bases not matched to a gene. CDR3 length: 15 residues. In DNA, the CDR3 is TGTGCCAGCAGCTGGAGGAGACAGGGCCCAAATGAAGCTTTCTTT. It encodes CASSWRRQGPNEAFF.